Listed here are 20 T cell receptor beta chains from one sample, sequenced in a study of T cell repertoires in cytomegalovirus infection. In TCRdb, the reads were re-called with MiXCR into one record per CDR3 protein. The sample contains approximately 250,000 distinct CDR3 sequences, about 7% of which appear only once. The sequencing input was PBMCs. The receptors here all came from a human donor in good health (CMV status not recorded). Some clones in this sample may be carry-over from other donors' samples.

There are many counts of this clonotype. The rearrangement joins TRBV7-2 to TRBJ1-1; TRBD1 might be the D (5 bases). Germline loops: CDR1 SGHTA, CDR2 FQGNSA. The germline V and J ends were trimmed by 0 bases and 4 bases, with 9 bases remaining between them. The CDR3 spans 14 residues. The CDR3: CASSLASRVTEAFF. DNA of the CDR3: TGTGCCAGCAGCTTAGCGAGCAGGGTCACTGAAGCTTTCTTT.

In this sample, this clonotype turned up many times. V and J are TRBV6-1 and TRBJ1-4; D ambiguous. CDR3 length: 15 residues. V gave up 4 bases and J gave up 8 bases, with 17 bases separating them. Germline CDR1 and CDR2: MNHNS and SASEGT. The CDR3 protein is CASSAMVLVPEKLFF. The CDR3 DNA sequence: TGTGCCAGCAGTGCGATGGTTCTAGTCCCCGAAAAACTGTTTTTT.

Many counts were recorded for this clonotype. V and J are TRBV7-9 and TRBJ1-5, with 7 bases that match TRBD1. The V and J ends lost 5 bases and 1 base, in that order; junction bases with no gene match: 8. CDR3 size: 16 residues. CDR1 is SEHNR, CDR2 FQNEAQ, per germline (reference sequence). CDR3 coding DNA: TGTGCCAGCAGCCCGCAGGGGGGGTCGAGCAATCAGCCCCAGCATTTT. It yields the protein CASSPQGGSSNQPQHF.

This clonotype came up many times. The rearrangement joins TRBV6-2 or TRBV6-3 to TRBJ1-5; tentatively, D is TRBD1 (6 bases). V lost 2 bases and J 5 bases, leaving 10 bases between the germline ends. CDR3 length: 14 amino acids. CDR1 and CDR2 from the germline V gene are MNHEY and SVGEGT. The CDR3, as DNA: TGTGCCAGCAGTTACGGGGACATAGATCAGCCCCAGCATTTT. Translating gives CASSYGDIDQPQHF.

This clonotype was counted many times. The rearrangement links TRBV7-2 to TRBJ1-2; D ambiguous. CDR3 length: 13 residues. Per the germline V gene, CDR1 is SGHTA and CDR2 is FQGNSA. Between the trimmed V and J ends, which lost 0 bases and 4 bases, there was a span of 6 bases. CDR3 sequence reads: CASSLATIYGYTF. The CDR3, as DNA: TGTGCCAGCAGCTTAGCCACAATCTATGGCTACACCTTC. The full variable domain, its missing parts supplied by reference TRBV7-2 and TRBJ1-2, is GAGVSQSPSNKVTEKGKDVELRCDPISGHTALYWYRQSLGQGLEFLIYFQGNSAPDKSGLPSDRFSAERTGGSVSTLTIQRTQQEDSAVYLCASSLATIYGYTFGSGTRLTVV.

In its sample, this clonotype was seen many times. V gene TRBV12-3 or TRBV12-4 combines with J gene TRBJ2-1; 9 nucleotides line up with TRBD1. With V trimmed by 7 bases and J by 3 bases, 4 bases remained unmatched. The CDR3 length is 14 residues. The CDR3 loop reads CASTGTGFYNEQFF. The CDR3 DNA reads TGTGCCAGCACCGGGACAGGGTTCTACAATGAGCAGTTCTTC.

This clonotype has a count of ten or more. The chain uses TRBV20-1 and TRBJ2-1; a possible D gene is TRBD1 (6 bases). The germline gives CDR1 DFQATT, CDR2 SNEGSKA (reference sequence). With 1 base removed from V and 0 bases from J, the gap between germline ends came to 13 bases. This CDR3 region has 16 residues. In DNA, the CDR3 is TGCAGTGCTAGAGGCAGGGGACGCCTCTCCTACAATGAGCAGTTCTTC. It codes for CSARGRGRLSYNEQFF.

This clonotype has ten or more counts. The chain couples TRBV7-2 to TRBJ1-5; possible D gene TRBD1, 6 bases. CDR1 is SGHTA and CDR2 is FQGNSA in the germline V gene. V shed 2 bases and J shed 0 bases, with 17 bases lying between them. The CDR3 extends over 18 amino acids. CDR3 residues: CASSLFVGGQYSNQPQHF. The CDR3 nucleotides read TGTGCCAGCAGCTTATTCGTAGGCGGACAGTATAGCAATCAGCCCCAGCATTTT.

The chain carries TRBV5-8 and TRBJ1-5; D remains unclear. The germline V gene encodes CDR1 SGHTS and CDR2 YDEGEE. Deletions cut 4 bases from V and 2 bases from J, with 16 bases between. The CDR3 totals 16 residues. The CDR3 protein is CASSKGVNTGNQPQHF. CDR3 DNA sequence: TGTGCCAGCAGCAAGGGAGTGAATACGGGCAATCAGCCCCAGCATTTT.

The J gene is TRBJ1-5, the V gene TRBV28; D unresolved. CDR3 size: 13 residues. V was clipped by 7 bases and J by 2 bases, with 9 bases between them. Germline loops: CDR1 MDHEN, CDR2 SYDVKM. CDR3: CASTMVGNQPQHF. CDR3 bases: TGTGCCAGCACCATGGTGGGCAATCAGCCCCAGCATTTT.

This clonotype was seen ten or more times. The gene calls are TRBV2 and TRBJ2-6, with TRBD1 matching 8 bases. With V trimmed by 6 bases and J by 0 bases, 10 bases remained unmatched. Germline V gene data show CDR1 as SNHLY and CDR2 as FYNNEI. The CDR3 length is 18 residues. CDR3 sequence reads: CASRRVTGAPSGANVLTF. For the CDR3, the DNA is TGTGCCAGCAGGAGGGTGACAGGGGCTCCCTCTGGGGCCAACGTCCTGACTTTC. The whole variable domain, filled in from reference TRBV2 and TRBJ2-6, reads EPEVTQTPSHQVTQMGQEVILRCVPISNHLYFYWYRQILGQKVEFLVSFYNNEISEKSEIFDDQFSVERPDGSNFTLKIRSTKLEDSAMYFCASRRVTGAPSGANVLTFGAGSRLTVL.

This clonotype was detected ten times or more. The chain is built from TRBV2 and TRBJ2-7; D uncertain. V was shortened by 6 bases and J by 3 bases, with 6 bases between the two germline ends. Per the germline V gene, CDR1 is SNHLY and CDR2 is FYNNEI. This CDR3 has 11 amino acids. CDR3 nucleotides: TGTGCCAGCAGAGACAACTACGAGCAGTACTTC. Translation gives CASRDNYEQYF.

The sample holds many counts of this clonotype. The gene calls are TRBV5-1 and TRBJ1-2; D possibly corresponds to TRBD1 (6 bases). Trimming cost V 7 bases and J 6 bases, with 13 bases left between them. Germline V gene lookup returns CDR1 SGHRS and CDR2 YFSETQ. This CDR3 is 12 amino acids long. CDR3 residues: CASGPGADGYTF. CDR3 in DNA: TGCGCCAGCGGACCAGGGGCGGATGGCTACACCTTC.

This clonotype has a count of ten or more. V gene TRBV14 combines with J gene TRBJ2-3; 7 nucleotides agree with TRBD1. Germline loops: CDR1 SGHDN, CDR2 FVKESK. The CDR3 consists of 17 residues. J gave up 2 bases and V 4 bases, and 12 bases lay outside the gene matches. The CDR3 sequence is CASSRDWDSIITDTQYF. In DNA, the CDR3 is TGTGCCAGCAGCCGTGATTGGGACAGCATTATCACAGATACGCAGTATTTT.

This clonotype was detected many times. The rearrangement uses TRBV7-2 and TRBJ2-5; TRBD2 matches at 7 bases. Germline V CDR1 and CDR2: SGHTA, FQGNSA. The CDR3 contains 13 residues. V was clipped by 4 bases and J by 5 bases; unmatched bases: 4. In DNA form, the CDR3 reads TGTGCCAGCAGCTGGGGGGGGTGGGAGACCCAGTACTTC. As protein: CASSWGGWETQYF. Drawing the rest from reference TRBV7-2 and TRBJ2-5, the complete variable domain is GAGVSQSPSNKVTEKGKDVELRCDPISGHTALYWYRQSLGQGLEFLIYFQGNSAPDKSGLPSDRFSAERTGGSVSTLTIQRTQQEDSAVYLCASSWGGWETQYFGPGTRLLVL.

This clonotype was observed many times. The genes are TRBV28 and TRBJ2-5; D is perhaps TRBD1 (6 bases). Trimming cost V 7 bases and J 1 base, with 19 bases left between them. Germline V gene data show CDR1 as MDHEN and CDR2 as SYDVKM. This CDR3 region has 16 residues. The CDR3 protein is CASTREGSGVQETQYF. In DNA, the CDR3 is TGTGCCAGCACCCGAGAGGGGTCAGGGGTCCAAGAGACCCAGTACTTC.

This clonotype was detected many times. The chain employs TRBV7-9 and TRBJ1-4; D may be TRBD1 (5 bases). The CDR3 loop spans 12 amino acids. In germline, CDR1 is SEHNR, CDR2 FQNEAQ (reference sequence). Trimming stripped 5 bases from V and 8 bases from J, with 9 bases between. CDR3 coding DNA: TGTGCCAGCAGCCCAGAGGGGGAAAAACTGTTTTTT. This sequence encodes CASSPEGEKLFF. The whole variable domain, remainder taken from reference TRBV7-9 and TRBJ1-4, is DTGVSQNPRHKITKRGQNVTFRCDPISEHNRLYWYRQTLGQGPEFLTYFQNEAQLEKSRLLSDRFSAERPKGSFSTLEIQRTEQGDSAMYLCASSPEGEKLFFGSGTQLSVL.

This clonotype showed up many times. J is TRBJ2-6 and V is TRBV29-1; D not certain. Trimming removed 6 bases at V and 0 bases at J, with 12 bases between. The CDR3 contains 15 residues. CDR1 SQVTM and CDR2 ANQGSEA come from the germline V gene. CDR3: CSVSGDISGANVLTF. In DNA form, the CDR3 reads TGCAGCGTCTCTGGTGACATCTCTGGGGCCAACGTCCTGACTTTC.

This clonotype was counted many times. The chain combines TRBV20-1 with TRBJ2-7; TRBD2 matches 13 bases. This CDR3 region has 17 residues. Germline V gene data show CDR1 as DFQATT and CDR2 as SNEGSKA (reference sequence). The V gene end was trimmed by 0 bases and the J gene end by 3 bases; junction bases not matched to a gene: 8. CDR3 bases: TGCAGTGCTAGAGATATAAGACTAGCGGGGGGTCTCTACGAGCAGTACTTC. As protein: CSARDIRLAGGLYEQYF.

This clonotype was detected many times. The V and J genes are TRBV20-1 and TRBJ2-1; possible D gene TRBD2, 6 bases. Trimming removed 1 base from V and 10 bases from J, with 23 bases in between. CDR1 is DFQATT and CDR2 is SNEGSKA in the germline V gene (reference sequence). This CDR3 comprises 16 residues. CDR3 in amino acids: CSARARIGREGREQFF. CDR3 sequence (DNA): TGCAGTGCTAGAGCGCGGATAGGCAGGGAAGGGAGGGAGCAGTTCTTC.